Following are 11 T cell receptor beta chains from one sample sequenced in a study of OX40 agonist ivuxolimab in advanced cancers. The table came from immunoSEQ multiplex PCR; TCRdb's copy has only in-frame clones and leaves some out. The sample yields roughly 150,000 clones, 94% seen once. Sequences were derived from CD4+ or CD8+ T cells sorted from blood, sampled in a trial of the OX40 agonist ivuxolimab. The receptors originated from an adult with an advanced solid tumor such as melanoma, head and neck, liver or kidney cancer.

This clone was observed once. The CDR3 region has the DNA TGCGCCAGCAGTTCAAGGGGGCGGGGGGGATTGCTTTTAGCTTTCTTT. Its protein is CASSSRGRGGLLLAFF. This sequence joins TRBV4-1 and TRBJ1-1; 7 nucleotides match TRBD1. The CDR3 sequence is 16 residues long. With V trimmed by 6 bases and J by 10 bases, 20 bases remained unmatched. Germline V gene lookup returns CDR1 MGHRA and CDR2 YSYEKL.

This sequence joins TRBV28 and TRBJ2-7, with D possibly matching TRBD2 (6 bases). The germline gives CDR1 MDHEN, CDR2 SYDVKM. This CDR3 has 16 residues. V lost 6 bases to trimming and J lost 1 base, with 19 bases between them. The CDR3 coding sequence is TGTGCCAGCAGCCGTCCGGGGGTGGGGCGATCCTACGAGCAGTACTTC. Encoded protein: CASSRPGVGRSYEQYF.

This clone has only one observation. The chain is built from TRBV30 and TRBJ2-2; 10 nucleotides agree with TRBD2. CDR1 is GTSNPN, CDR2 SVGIG, per germline (reference sequence). This CDR3 contains 16 residues. V trimming: 1 base; J trimming: 6 bases; junction bases outside the gene matches: 8. CDR3 residues: CAWSAYSGGLSGELFF. In nucleotides, the CDR3 is TGTGCCTGGAGTGCATATAGCGGGGGGCTCTCCGGGGAGCTGTTTTTT.

This clone showed up just once. V usage is TRBV15 and J usage is TRBJ1-2, with D maybe TRBD1 (6 bases). The germline CDR1 and CDR2 sequences are LNHNV and YYDKDF (reference sequence). CDR3 size: 14 residues. V was clipped by 0 bases and J by 8 bases, with 13 bases between them. The CDR3 DNA follows: TGTGCCACCAGCAGAGATAAGGGGGGCTGGGGCTACACCTTC. Residues: CATSRDKGGWGYTF.

The chain combines TRBV2 with TRBJ1-2; no definite D call. Germline V gene sequence: CDR1 SNHLY, CDR2 FYNNEI. This CDR3 is 16 amino acids long. V gave up 3 bases and J gave up 4 bases, with 18 bases separating them. This chain's CDR3 is CASSEAGTPHFYGYTF. The CDR3, as DNA: TGTGCCAGCAGTGAGGCAGGAACCCCCCACTTCTATGGCTACACCTTC.

This clone has just one count. This sequence joins TRBV7-2 and TRBJ2-7; possibly TRBD1 for D (6 bases). V was clipped by 4 bases and J by 3 bases, with 10 bases between them. Germline-derived CDR1 and CDR2 are SGHTA and FQGNSA. The CDR3 runs 13 residues. CDR3 protein: CASSYGQIYEQYF. CDR3 in DNA: TGTGCCAGCAGCTACGGACAGATCTACGAGCAGTACTTC.

This chain links TRBV7-2 with TRBJ2-2; TRBD2 matches at 7 bases. V lost 2 bases to trimming and J lost 2 bases; unmatched junction nucleotides: 2. CDR1 and CDR2 from the germline V gene are SGHTA and FQGNSA. The CDR3 runs to 15 residues. CDR3 loop: CASSLLAANTGELFF. The CDR3 bases are TGTGCCAGCAGCTTACTAGCGGCAAACACCGGGGAGCTGTTTTTT. The full variable domain, in which reference TRBV7-2 and TRBJ2-2 provide the parts outside the CDR3, is GAGVSQSPSNKVTEKGKDVELRCDPISGHTALYWYRQSLGQGLEFLIYFQGNSAPDKSGLPSDRFSAERTGGSVSTLTIQRTQQEDSAVYLCASSLLAANTGELFFGEGSRLTVL.

The CDR3 DNA reads TGTGCCAGCAGGGTGAACACCGGGGAGCTGTTTTTT. It translates to CASRVNTGELFF. The chain carries TRBV7-9 and TRBJ2-2; unclear D gene. Germline loops: CDR1 SEHNR, CDR2 FQNEAQ (reference sequence). Trimming pared 6 bases from V and 1 base from J, leaving 3 bases between. The CDR3 is made up of 12 amino acids. Combining the CDR3 with reference TRBV7-9 and TRBJ2-2 gives the whole variable domain DTGVSQNPRHKITKRGQNVTFRCDPISEHNRLYWYRQTLGQGPEFLTYFQNEAQLEKSRLLSDRFSAERPKGSFSTLEIQRTEQGDSAMYLCASRVNTGELFFGEGSRLTVL.

V gene TRBV6-1 combines with J gene TRBJ1-5; 10 bases align to TRBD1. J gave up 10 bases and V 5 bases, and 5 bases lay outside the gene matches. Germline CDR1 and CDR2: MNHNS and SASEGT. The CDR3 covers 13 residues. The CDR3 protein is CASSWTGGTPQHF. CDR3 in DNA: TGTGCCAGCAGTTGGACAGGGGGGACCCCCCAGCATTTT.

The rearrangement uses TRBV2 and TRBJ1-2, with TRBD1 identical over 9 bases. Losses at the gene ends were 7 bases for V and 4 bases for J; bases not matched to a gene: 10. CDR3 length equals 15 residues. Per the germline V gene, CDR1 is SNHLY and CDR2 is FYNNEI. CDR3 nucleotides: TGTGCCAGCACTTCCCCAAGGGACAGGGCCTATGGCTACACCTTC. The encoded protein is CASTSPRDRAYGYTF. The variable domain in full, with the rest retrieved from reference TRBV2 and TRBJ1-2, is EPEVTQTPSHQVTQMGQEVILRCVPISNHLYFYWYRQILGQKVEFLVSFYNNEISEKSEIFDDQFSVERPDGSNFTLKIRSTKLEDSAMYFCASTSPRDRAYGYTFGSGTRLTVV.

The gene calls are TRBV18 and TRBJ1-2, with D tentatively TRBD1 (6 bases). V dropped 6 bases and J dropped 8 bases, with 19 bases sitting between them. The germline gives CDR1 KGHSH, CDR2 LQKENI. CDR3 size: 14 residues. CDR3 region: CASSPSWGAEGYTF. For the CDR3, the DNA is TGTGCCAGCTCCCCTTCCTGGGGGGCGGAAGGCTACACCTTC.